These 14 T cell receptor beta chains came from one sample sequenced in a study of identifying expanded T cells in peripheral blood. Generated by immunoSEQ multiplex PCR, the TCRdb table keeps only in-frame clones and is missing some. The sample shows some 80,000 clones, around 90% of them seen only once. Source material: blood. The source of these receptors is a person aged 18 to 75 in good health.

This sequence joins TRBV6-5 and TRBJ1-1, with a possible D match to TRBD1 (6 bases). The germline V gene encodes CDR1 MNHEY and CDR2 SVGAGI. The V and J ends lost 2 bases and 1 base respectively, with 8 bases between them. The CDR3 runs to 14 residues. Here the CDR3 DNA reads TGTGCCAGCAGTTACGGACAGAGGAACACTGAAGCTTTCTTT. This sequence encodes CASSYGQRNTEAFF.

The V and J genes are TRBV7-8 and TRBJ1-5; D is uncertain. V lost 0 bases, J lost 4 bases, and 13 bases lay in between. This CDR3 has 16 amino acids. Looked up from germline, CDR1 is SGHVS and CDR2 is FQNEAQ. In nucleotides, the CDR3 is TGTGCCAGCAGCTTAGCGCGGTTAGGCGGGAATCAGCCCCAGCATTTT. Protein sequence: CASSLARLGGNQPQHF.

V and J are TRBV10-3 and TRBJ1-2; D remains unclear. V gave up 10 bases and J gave up 2 bases, with 23 bases separating them. The germline gives CDR1 ENHRY, CDR2 SYGVKD. CDR3 length equals 16 residues. The CDR3 loop reads CATHPTLSQSNYGYTF. In DNA form, the CDR3 reads TGTGCCACCCACCCCACCCTCTCACAGAGCAACTATGGCTACACCTTC.

This chain links TRBV6-6 with TRBJ1-5, with D tentatively TRBD1 (5 bases). The CDR3 sequence is 14 residues long. Germline CDR1 is MNHNY and CDR2 is SVGAGI (reference sequence). Trimming pared 0 bases from V and 4 bases from J, leaving 7 bases between. CDR3 amino acids: CASSYSGGNQPQHF. The DNA for the CDR3 is TGTGCCAGCAGTTACTCCGGGGGGAATCAGCCCCAGCATTTT.

The V and J genes are TRBV30 and TRBJ1-1; D is uncertain. Trimming stripped 4 bases from V and 4 bases from J, with 10 bases between. The CDR3 loop spans 12 amino acids. Germline V gives CDR1 GTSNPN, CDR2 SVGIG (reference sequence). The DNA of the CDR3 is TGTGCCTGGAAGAGAACGCTCACTGAAGCTTTCTTT. It translates to CAWKRTLTEAFF.

This chain links TRBV4-1 with TRBJ1-3; D is perhaps TRBD1 (6 bases). Germline CDR1 and CDR2: MGHRA and YSYEKL. V was cut by 4 bases and J by 3 bases, with 16 bases left in between. The CDR3 has 16 residues. The CDR3 nucleotides are TGCGCCAGCAGCCCGCTGGACAGTTCTTTTGGAAACACCATATATTTT. The encoded protein is CASSPLDSSFGNTIYF.

The V and J genes are TRBV2 and TRBJ1-6, with D uncertain. The V gene's germline CDR1 is SNHLY and CDR2 FYNNEI. The CDR3 runs to 13 residues. V dropped 4 bases and J dropped 8 bases, with 9 bases sitting between them. This chain's CDR3 is CASSARNDSPLHF. The CDR3 region has the DNA TGTGCCAGCAGTGCGAGGAATGATTCACCCCTCCACTTT.

The genes are TRBV7-2 and TRBJ1-5; TRBD1 matches 11 bases. The germline gives CDR1 SGHTA, CDR2 FQGNSA. This CDR3 has 14 amino acids. Losses at the gene ends were 5 bases for V and 4 bases for J; bases not matched to a gene: 1. DNA for the CDR3: TGTGCCAGCAGCGGGACAGGGGGAAATCAGCCCCAGCATTTT. Residues: CASSGTGGNQPQHF.

V usage is TRBV11-2 and J usage is TRBJ1-2; D is unclear. V was shortened by 0 bases and J by 4 bases, with 9 bases between the two germline ends. The CDR3 spans 14 residues. The germline V gene has CDR1 SGHAT and CDR2 FQNNGV. CDR3 sequence (DNA): TGTGCCAGCAGCTTAGATGATGGGATCTATGGCTACACCTTC. Its translation: CASSLDDGIYGYTF.

The genes are TRBV6-6 and TRBJ1-1, with TRBD1 as a possible D gene (5 bases). Looked up from germline, CDR1 is MNHNY and CDR2 is SVGAGI (reference sequence). V was pared by 0 bases and J by 1 base, with 12 bases between. This CDR3 spans 16 amino acids. As DNA, the CDR3 is TGTGCCAGCAGTTACTCGATTGGGGGGGGGAACACTGAAGCTTTCTTT. This sequence encodes CASSYSIGGGNTEAFF.

V is TRBV29-1 and J is TRBJ2-7; tentatively, D is TRBD2 (5 bases). Germline CDR1 reads SQVTM; CDR2 reads ANQGSEA. V lost 7 bases and J lost 4, with 17 bases in between. The CDR3 extends over 13 amino acids. CDR3 protein: CSASPAPGYEQYF. Written as DNA, the CDR3 is TGCAGCGCTTCTCCCGCCCCGGGGTACGAGCAGTACTTC.

This chain uses TRBV7-9 with TRBJ2-1, with TRBD1 as a possible D gene (6 bases). V was clipped by 4 bases and J by 4 bases, with 14 bases between them. This CDR3 contains 15 residues. Germline CDR1 and CDR2: SEHNR and FQNEAQ (reference sequence). The CDR3 DNA sequence: TGTGCCAGCAGCTCGAGACAGGAACAATACAATGAGCAGTTCTTC. This sequence encodes CASSSRQEQYNEQFF.

This sequence joins TRBV9 and TRBJ1-4; 9 nucleotides match TRBD1. V lost 3 bases, J lost 5 bases, and 5 bases stayed unmatched. The CDR3 has 15 amino acids. Germline CDR1 SGDLS, CDR2 YYNGEE. This CDR3 is CASSARGTGNEKLFF. The CDR3 DNA reads as TGTGCCAGCAGCGCCCGCGGGACAGGGAATGAAAAACTGTTTTTT.

J is TRBJ1-2 and V is TRBV5-6, with D possibly matching TRBD1 (5 bases). CDR3 length equals 12 residues. The germline CDR1 and CDR2 sequences are SGHDT and YYEEEE. Trimming cost V 4 bases and J 4 bases, with 8 bases left between them. The CDR3 reads CASSRDFYGYTF. The CDR3 nucleotides are TGTGCCAGCAGCAGGGACTTCTATGGCTACACCTTC.